This T cell receptor (beta chain) was sequenced in a study of blood T cell repertoires in COVID-19. In the study overall: Acute and convalescent COVID-19 samples came from the United States, Italy and Spain. The analysed material was cDNA or gDNA that came from T cells, B-cell-depleted T cells, or PBMCs.

Per the original data handling: For nucleated cells, counts were estimated from reference gene primer amplification. This table comes from immunoSEQ multiplex PCR, and its TCRdb copy is limited to in-frame clones, with some not included. That table furnishes V, J and clone size, whereas the DNA furnished D and trimming. Of 95,000 to 150,000 clones in the sample, roughly 85% were seen once. This CDR3 comprises 15 residues. The J segment lost 9 bases and the V segment lost 4 bases, leaving 6 bases of the junction unmatched. Looked up from germline, CDR1 is SGHAT and CDR2 is FQNNGV. This TCR was sampled from a human donor in a cohort sampled during active COVID-19. What was sequenced was peripheral blood. The V call is TRBV11-2, the J call TRBJ2-1, with 13 bases lining up with TRBD2. This CDR3 is CASSSGLAGAREQFF. The CDR3 nucleotides are TGTGCCAGCAGCTCCGGACTAGCGGGAGCGCGTGAGCAGTTCTTC. Using reference TRBV11-2 and TRBJ2-1 for the parts outside the CDR3, the full variable domain is EAGVAQSPRYKIIEKRQSVAFWCNPISGHATLYWYQQILGQGPKLLIQFQNNGVVDDSQLPKDRFSAERLKGVDSTLKIQPAKLEDSAVYLCASSSGLAGAREQFFGPGTRLTVL.